These 23 T cell receptor beta chains share one sample of origin, sequenced in a study of molecular identifiers for immune sequencing clone quantification. MiXCR was run by TCRdb on the PCR reads, yielding one entry per CDR3 protein. The sample carries around 100,000 distinct CDR3 sequences, roughly a third recorded once. Sequences were obtained from naive CD8+ T cells from blood, with Jurkat cell RNA spiked in. Documented subset: FACS-sorted CD8+CD4-CCR7+CD45RA+ naive T cells. The receptor set was obtained from a human donor in good health. Some libraries in this study had Jurkat cell RNA spiked in.

The V and J genes are TRBV5-1 and TRBJ1-1; D ambiguous. The CDR3 is 11 residues long. Germline V gives CDR1 SGHRS, CDR2 YFSETQ. Trimming shortened V by 0 bases and J by 11 bases, and 8 bases separated the two germline ends. The CDR3 DNA reads as TGCGCCAGCAGCTTGGGGAAGGTCGCTTTCTTT. Protein: CASSLGKVAFF. Full variable domain (rest looked up from reference TRBV5-1 and TRBJ1-1): KAGVTQTPRYLIKTRGQQVTLSCSPISGHRSVSWYQQTPGQGLQFLFEYFSETQRNKGNFPGRFSGRQFSNSRSEMNVSTLELGDSALYLCASSLGKVAFFGQGTRLTVV.

Many counts were recorded for this clonotype. J is TRBJ1-2 and V is TRBV14; D gene unclear. The germline CDR1 and CDR2 sequences are SGHDN and FVKESK. CDR3 length: 15 residues. Deletions cut 0 bases from V and 6 bases from J, with 14 bases between. The CDR3: CASSQELLGRNGYTF. The CDR3 DNA is TGTGCCAGCAGCCAAGAACTTCTAGGACGGAATGGCTACACCTTC.

The chain uses TRBV4-3 and TRBJ1-2; D is unclear. V lost 2 bases and J lost 8, with 15 bases in between. CDR1 and CDR2 from the germline V gene are LGHNA and YSLEER. CDR3 length: 14 residues. Here the CDR3 reads CASSQLVFQTGYTF. CDR3 nucleotides: TGCGCCAGCAGCCAATTGGTCTTCCAAACGGGCTACACCTTC.

The chain combines TRBV5-4 with TRBJ2-4; 7 bases are a match to TRBD1. The length of the CDR3 is 15 residues. V lost 5 bases, J lost 1 base, and 6 bases stayed unmatched. CDR1 is SGHNT, CDR2 YYREEE, per germline (reference sequence). The CDR3 coding sequence is TGTGCCAGCAGGGACACACAGGGGGCCAAAAACATTCAGTACTTC. It yields the protein CASRDTQGAKNIQYF.

CDR3 sequence: CATSRTGTGTDTQYF. CDR3 DNA: TGTGCCACCAGCAGAACCGGGACAGGGACAGATACGCAGTATTTT. The chain employs TRBV15 and TRBJ2-3, with 9 bases matching TRBD1. CDR3 length: 15 residues. Germline V gene sequence: CDR1 LNHNV, CDR2 YYDKDF (reference sequence). The J segment lost 3 bases and the V segment lost 2 bases, leaving 3 bases of the junction unmatched. Combining the CDR3 with reference TRBV15 and TRBJ2-3 gives the whole variable domain DAMVIQNPRYQVTQFGKPVTLSCSQTLNHNVMYWYQQKSSQAPKLLFHYYDKDFNNEADTPDNFQSRRPNTSFCFLDIRSPGLGDTAMYLCATSRTGTGTDTQYFGPGTRLTVL.

This chain uses TRBV7-8 with TRBJ1-1; weak D call: TRBD1 (6 bases). This CDR3 region has 15 residues. Germline V CDR1 and CDR2: SGHVS, FQNEAQ. V was trimmed by 3 bases and J by 4 bases, leaving 15 bases between them. CDR3 sequence (DNA): TGTGCCAGCAGCTTCGCCGGGGGCTACGGCACTGAAGCTTTCTTT. This codes for CASSFAGGYGTEAFF.

This clonotype came up many times. V gene TRBV29-1 combines with J gene TRBJ1-2; no firm D call. The germline V and J ends were trimmed by 5 bases and 0 bases, with 10 bases remaining between them. From germline, CDR1 is SQVTM and CDR2 ANQGSEA. The CDR3 is made up of 13 amino acids. The CDR3 loop reads CSVPTRANYGYTF. CDR3 in DNA: TGCAGCGTTCCGACCCGAGCTAACTATGGCTACACCTTC. Complete variable domain (other parts from reference TRBV29-1 and TRBJ1-2): SAVISQKPSRDICQRGTSLTIQCQVDSQVTMMFWYRQQPGQSLTLIATANQGSEATYESGFVIDKFPISRPNLTFSTLTVSNMSPEDSSIYLCSVPTRANYGYTFGSGTRLTVV.

This clonotype has a count of ten or more. The rearrangement links TRBV20-1 to TRBJ2-3; either TRBD1 or TRBD2 may fit D (5 bases each). CDR3 length: 13 residues. Trimming left V 4 bases short and J 4 bases short, with 12 bases between. CDR1 and CDR2 (germline): DFQATT, SNEGSKA (reference sequence). This chain's CDR3 is CSATGRSSDTQYF. For the CDR3, the DNA is TGCAGTGCTACGGGACGCTCTTCAGATACGCAGTATTTT.

This clonotype was detected many times. This sequence joins TRBV15 and TRBJ2-3; D gene ambiguous. This CDR3 contains 12 residues. V was cut by 0 bases and J by 10 bases, with 8 bases left in between. CDR1 is LNHNV and CDR2 is YYDKDF in the germline V gene (reference sequence). The CDR3 sequence: CATSRDAYPQYF. CDR3 coding DNA: TGTGCCACCAGCAGAGACGCATACCCGCAGTATTTT.

The chain links TRBV10-2 to TRBJ2-6; tentative D call: TRBD1 (5 bases). V lost 8 bases to trimming and J lost 4 bases, with 6 bases between them. There are 12 residues in the CDR3. Germline V gene sequence: CDR1 WSHSY, CDR2 SAAADI. CDR3 protein: CASGAGANVLTF. The CDR3 region has the DNA TGCGCCAGCGGGGCAGGGGCCAACGTCCTGACTTTC.

This clonotype turned up a few times. The V gene is TRBV29-1, the J gene TRBJ2-1; maybe TRBD1 (6 bases). Germline V gene data show CDR1 as SQVTM and CDR2 as ANQGSEA. The CDR3 extends over 10 amino acids. The CDR3 DNA sequence: TGCAGTTCCCAGGGGAATGAGCAGTTCTTC. Translating it yields CSSQGNEQFF.

The J gene is TRBJ2-7, the V gene TRBV20-1; D gene ambiguous. Deletions cut 0 bases from V and 3 bases from J, with 12 bases between. This CDR3 is 14 amino acids long. The germline V gene has CDR1 DFQATT and CDR2 SNEGSKA (reference sequence). CDR3 sequence (DNA): TGCAGTGCTAGAGAGACGGCCCCAAACTACGAGCAGTACTTC. This codes for CSARETAPNYEQYF.

V usage is TRBV4-3 and J usage is TRBJ2-3, with D possibly TRBD2 on 5 matching bases. The CDR3 is made up of 16 amino acids. The germline V and J ends were trimmed by 8 bases and 2 bases, with 20 bases remaining between them. CDR1 LGHNA and CDR2 YSLEER come from the germline V gene. CDR3: CASRRAGIHFTDTQYF. For the CDR3, the DNA is TGCGCCAGCCGCCGAGCCGGGATTCACTTCACAGATACGCAGTATTTT.

The chain uses TRBV11-3 and TRBJ2-1; D uncertain. The CDR3 is 15 amino acids. V lost 5 bases and J lost 7, with 18 bases in between. The germline gives CDR1 SGHNT, CDR2 YENEEA. The CDR3 spells CASSADVRPSNEQFF. The CDR3 coding sequence is TGTGCCAGCAGCGCCGACGTAAGGCCGTCGAATGAGCAGTTCTTC.

In its sample, this clonotype is medium-sized. The chain couples TRBV6-2 or TRBV6-3 to TRBJ2-7; D is undetermined. V shed 7 bases and J shed 7 bases, with 17 bases lying between them. The CDR3 contains 13 residues. CDR1 is MNHEY, CDR2 SVGEGT, per germline. The CDR3 loop is CASNDHGGWEQYF. The CDR3 coding sequence is TGTGCCAGCAATGACCACGGTGGATGGGAGCAGTACTTC.

V gene TRBV2 combines with J gene TRBJ2-5; 7 nucleotides agree with TRBD1. The germline CDR1 and CDR2 sequences are SNHLY and FYNNEI. CDR3 length: 15 amino acids. V was pared by 6 bases and J by 1 base, with 8 bases of the junction left unmatched. In DNA, the CDR3 is TGTGCCAGCAGCTCCGGGACAGAGTTCCAAGAGACCCAGTACTTC. Translating it yields CASSSGTEFQETQYF.

In its sample, this clonotype was seen a few times. The rearrangement joins TRBV10-3 to TRBJ2-2, with D perhaps TRBD1 (5 bases). CDR3 size: 13 residues. CDR1 is ENHRY, CDR2 SYGVKD, per germline. Between the trimmed V and J ends, which lost 9 bases and 5 bases, there was a span of 13 bases. The CDR3 DNA sequence: TGTGCCATACGTCCGGCAGGGACCGGGGAGCTGTTTTTT. This gives the protein CAIRPAGTGELFF.

In this sample, this clonotype turned up a few times. The CDR3 here is CASSQEVTSGSYEQYF. In DNA form, the CDR3 reads TGTGCCAGCAGCCAAGAAGTGACTAGCGGGAGTTACGAGCAGTACTTC. The V gene is TRBV4-2, the J gene TRBJ2-7, with 12 nucleotides matching TRBD2. The CDR3 is made up of 16 amino acids. The J segment lost 4 bases and the V segment lost 0 bases, leaving 4 bases of the junction unmatched. Germline V lookup: CDR1 LGHNA, CDR2 YNFKEQ.

CDR3 amino acids: CASTARSNQPQHF. The CDR3 DNA is TGTGCCAGCACCGCCCGAAGCAATCAGCCCCAGCATTTT. The chain is built from TRBV6-2 or TRBV6-3 and TRBJ1-5; D not resolved. The CDR3 consists of 13 residues. Per germline, CDR1 MNHEY and CDR2 SVGEGT. The V gene lost 7 bases and the J gene lost 1 base, with 8 bases spanning the gap.

Of note for this clonotype: A much more abundant neighbour one base away suggests this may be a read error. V and J are TRBV28 and TRBJ2-6, with D possibly being TRBD1 (6 bases). The germline V gene encodes CDR1 MDHEN and CDR2 SYDVKM. The CDR3 extends over 15 amino acids. The DNA of the CDR3 is TGTGCCAGCAGCCCCAGGGGAAGTGGGGCCAACATCCTGACTTTC. Its translation is CASSPRGSGANILTF.

For this clonotype: An end of the junction differs from the germline gene, which may be a read error. This rearrangement joins TRBV6-5 to TRBJ2-3, with TRBD1 identical over 7 bases. The CDR3 runs to 16 residues. Germline V gene data show CDR1 as MNHEY and CDR2 as SVGAGI. The CDR3 here is CASREDRAWGTVTQYF. For the CDR3, the DNA is TGTGCCAGCAGGGAAGACAGGGCGTGGGGCACAGTTACGCAGTATTTT.

This clonotype was counted at least ten times. The rearrangement links TRBV28 to TRBJ1-1; unclear D gene. V was clipped by 6 bases and J by 4 bases, with 9 bases between them. The CDR3 sequence is 12 residues long. CDR1 MDHEN and CDR2 SYDVKM come from the germline V gene. This chain's CDR3 is CASRLDSTEAFF. CDR3 nucleotide sequence: TGTGCCAGCAGGCTAGATTCCACTGAAGCTTTCTTT.

This rearrangement joins TRBV5-1 to TRBJ2-5, with TRBD2 matching over 14 bases. CDR1 is SGHRS and CDR2 is YFSETQ in the germline V gene. The J segment lost 2 bases and the V segment lost 4 bases, leaving 7 bases of the junction unmatched. CDR3 length: 17 amino acids. The CDR3 loop is CASSEGLAGEVQETQYF. CDR3 coding DNA: TGCGCCAGCAGCGAGGGACTAGCGGGAGAGGTACAAGAGACCCAGTACTTC.